Below are 26 T cell receptor beta chains sequenced from a single sample in a study of blood T cell repertoires in COVID-19. The assay was immunoSEQ multiplex PCR, and TCRdb's table has in-frame clones only and misses some. The sample lists roughly 200,000 clones, about four fifths occurring once. Sample: peripheral blood. These receptors originate from a man in his fifties with active or convalescent COVID-19.

This clone has just a few counts. This chain links TRBV6-6 with TRBJ2-5; the match to TRBD1 covers 7 bases. This CDR3 has 14 amino acids. Germline V gene lookup returns CDR1 MNHNY and CDR2 SVGAGI (reference sequence). J was trimmed by 1 base and V by 7 bases; bases with no gene match: 6. The CDR3 is CASTPGTVQETQYF. As DNA, the CDR3 is TGTGCCAGCACACCTGGGACAGTCCAAGAGACCCAGTACTTC.

Remarks on this clone: This sample also contains other DNA sequences that code for the same CDR3. The chain couples TRBV7-3 to TRBJ2-3; D possibly corresponds to TRBD2 (5 bases). Germline lookup yields CDR1 SGHTA and CDR2 FQGTGA. Trimming shortened V by 6 bases and J by 3 bases, and 10 bases separated the two germline ends. This CDR3 has 13 amino acids. In nucleotides, the CDR3 is TGTGCCAGCAGTCCCCCGGGGACAGATACGCAGTATTTT. Translation gives CASSPPGTDTQYF.

The rearrangement joins TRBV5-1 to TRBJ2-7; 8 nucleotides align to TRBD1. This CDR3 is 15 amino acids long. J lost 2 bases, V lost 3 bases, and 7 bases had no gene match. The germline gives CDR1 SGHRS, CDR2 YFSETQ. The CDR3 region has the DNA TGCGCCAGCAGCTCCCCCCCGACAGGGGCCTACGAGCAGTACTTC. Amino acid sequence: CASSSPPTGAYEQYF.

This chain connects TRBV7-8 to TRBJ2-3; TRBD2 agrees at 11 bases. Germline CDR1 and CDR2: SGHVS and FQNEAQ. The V gene end was trimmed by 5 bases and the J gene end by 4 bases; junction bases not matched to a gene: 8. The CDR3 is made up of 16 amino acids. CDR3 sequence (DNA): TGTGCCAGCAGCGTTAGCGGGGGGGCTTCGCCAGATACGCAGTATTTT. Translation: CASSVSGGASPDTQYF.

The chain employs TRBV12-3 or TRBV12-4 and TRBJ1-3; D remains unclear. The CDR3 covers 11 residues. The V and J ends lost 5 bases and 5 bases respectively, with 4 bases between them. The CDR3 region is CASSARNTIYF. As DNA, the CDR3 is TGTGCCAGCAGTGCGAGAAACACCATATATTTT.

The J gene is TRBJ2-3, the V gene TRBV3-1 (or the pseudogene TRBV3-2), with 7 bases matching TRBD2. Per germline, CDR1 LGHDT and CDR2 YNNKEL (reference sequence). The V and J ends lost 5 bases and 1 base, in that order; junction bases with no gene match: 12. The CDR3 runs to 17 residues. DNA of the CDR3: TGTGCCAGCAGCTCTAAAGTGGGCCTAGCGGGCACAGATACGCAGTATTTT. Its protein product is CASSSKVGLAGTDTQYF.

This chain uses TRBV28 with TRBJ2-1; 11 bases align to TRBD2. This CDR3 has 15 residues. Germline CDR1 reads MDHEN; CDR2 reads SYDVKM. V lost 8 bases, J lost 7 bases, and 10 bases stayed unmatched. CDR3 in amino acids: CASGIAGGLMNEQFF. CDR3 nucleotide sequence: TGTGCCAGCGGAATAGCGGGGGGGCTAATGAATGAGCAGTTCTTC. The full variable domain, rest sourced from reference TRBV28 and TRBJ2-1, is DVKVTQSSRYLVKRTGEKVFLECVQDMDHENMFWYRQDPGLGLRLIYFSYDVKMKEKGDIPEGYSVSREKKERFSLILESASTNQTSMYLCASGIAGGLMNEQFFGPGTRLTVL.

The chain carries TRBV7-6 and TRBJ2-3, with 12 bases aligning to TRBD1. V was clipped by 2 bases and J by 3 bases; unmatched bases: 3. From germline, CDR1 is SGHVS and CDR2 FNYEAQ. This CDR3 has 16 residues. The CDR3 DNA reads TGTGCCAGCAGCTTAACGGGACAGGGGGCGACAGATACGCAGTATTTT. This encodes CASSLTGQGATDTQYF. The full variable domain, with the rest looked up from reference TRBV7-6 and TRBJ2-3, is GAGVSQSPRYKVTKRGQDVALRCDPISGHVSLYWYRQALGQGPEFLTYFNYEAQQDKSGLPNDRFSAERPEGSISTLTIQRTEQRDSAMYRCASSLTGQGATDTQYFGPGTRLTVL.

The chain carries TRBV29-1 and TRBJ2-1, with 12 nucleotides matching TRBD2. The CDR3 sequence is 19 residues long. Germline V gene lookup returns CDR1 SQVTM and CDR2 ANQGSEA. V was pared by 6 bases and J by 0 bases, with 15 bases of the junction left unmatched. CDR3 loop: CSVLFRLAGDRSSYNEQFF. The CDR3 DNA follows: TGCAGCGTCCTTTTTCGACTAGCGGGGGATAGGAGCTCCTACAATGAGCAGTTCTTC.

The chain combines TRBV7-6 with TRBJ2-2; TRBD2 aligns across 7 bases. This CDR3 has 15 residues. Germline trimming cut 8 bases from V and 0 bases from J; bases unmatched to any gene: 6. Germline CDR1 reads SGHVS; CDR2 reads FNYEAQ. The CDR3 sequence: CASGERGPNTGELFF. Written as DNA, the CDR3 is TGTGCCAGCGGCGAGCGGGGCCCGAACACCGGGGAGCTGTTTTTT.

Only a few counts were recorded for this clone. The chain has TRBV13 and TRBJ1-4, with D uncertain. The CDR3 runs 14 residues. Germline CDR1 reads PRHDT; CDR2 reads FYEKMQ (reference sequence). V was pared by 0 bases and J by 8 bases, with 10 bases between. The CDR3 DNA is TGTGCCAGCAGCTTAGGCAGGCTACAAGAAAAACTGTTTTTT. This translates into CASSLGRLQEKLFF.

The rearrangement uses TRBV6-5 and TRBJ2-1, with 9 bases matching TRBD2. CDR1 MNHEY and CDR2 SVGAGI come from the germline V gene. The ends lost 5 bases at V and 8 bases at J; junction bases unmatched: 7. This CDR3 is built from 14 residues. The CDR3: CASSSGGSWDEQFF. CDR3 nucleotides: TGTGCCAGCAGTAGCGGGGGGTCTTGGGATGAGCAGTTCTTC.

V usage is TRBV2 and J usage is TRBJ2-2; 10 bases align to TRBD2. Germline CDR1 reads SNHLY; CDR2 reads FYNNEI. The ends lost 6 bases at V and 1 base at J; junction bases unmatched: 5. The CDR3 is 16 residues long. The CDR3 protein is CASRGTSAWNTGELFF. CDR3 bases: TGTGCCAGCAGGGGGACTAGCGCCTGGAACACCGGGGAGCTGTTTTTT.

The V and J genes are TRBV28 and TRBJ1-1, with D perhaps matching TRBD1 (5 bases). The CDR3 is made up of 15 amino acids. Per the germline V gene, CDR1 is MDHEN and CDR2 is SYDVKM. V was clipped by 8 bases and J by 4 bases, with 20 bases between them. In DNA, the CDR3 is TGTGCCAGCGCTCGCGACGGGGGGGAGGCCACTGAAGCTTTCTTT. Amino acid sequence: CASARDGGEATEAFF.

This clone appeared a few times. The V and J genes are TRBV28 and TRBJ1-2; D possibly corresponds to TRBD1 (6 bases). With 10 bases removed from V and 2 bases from J, the gap between germline ends came to 20 bases. This CDR3 is 15 amino acids long. Germline loops: CDR1 MDHEN, CDR2 SYDVKM. CDR3 region: CATQTLGGGNYGYTF. DNA for the CDR3: TGTGCCACCCAAACCTTAGGGGGGGGGAACTATGGCTACACCTTC.

This clone was seen once. This chain uses TRBV7-2 with TRBJ2-5; 15 bases align to TRBD2. In germline, CDR1 is SGHTA, CDR2 FQGNSA. With V trimmed by 4 bases and J by 5 bases, 8 bases remained unmatched. This CDR3 has 17 residues. The CDR3 DNA is TGTGCCAGCAGCTCCCGGACTAGCGGGGGGGCCGGGGAGACCCAGTACTTC. Amino acids: CASSSRTSGGAGETQYF.

The J gene is TRBJ2-7, the V gene TRBV6-5, with D perhaps TRBD2 (6 bases). CDR3 length equals 15 residues. V lost 4 bases to trimming and J lost 0 bases, with 13 bases between them. Germline CDR1 and CDR2: MNHEY and SVGAGI. The CDR3 sequence: CASSSRGGSSYEQYF. The CDR3 DNA is TGTGCCAGCAGTTCTCGCGGAGGGAGCTCCTACGAGCAGTACTTC.

V usage is TRBV7-9 and J usage is TRBJ1-1; maybe TRBD1 (6 bases). The CDR3 covers 15 residues. The germline V gene encodes CDR1 SEHNR and CDR2 FQNEAQ (reference sequence). The germline V and J ends were trimmed by 1 base and 5 bases, with 14 bases remaining between them. CDR3 nucleotide sequence: TGTGCCAGCAGCTTAGGAGCGGGGGCTGGGACTGAAGCTTTCTTT. Translation: CASSLGAGAGTEAFF.

This chain links TRBV11-2 with TRBJ2-7; D remains unclear. V lost 0 bases and J lost 2, with 14 bases in between. Germline V lookup: CDR1 SGHAT, CDR2 FQNNGV. The CDR3 covers 16 residues. The CDR3 region is CASSLDGDHETYEQYF. CDR3 coding DNA: TGTGCCAGCAGCTTAGATGGAGACCACGAGACCTACGAGCAGTACTTC.

The chain uses TRBV11-2 and TRBJ1-1; 7 bases are shared with TRBD1. CDR1 and CDR2 from the germline V gene are SGHAT and FQNNGV. The CDR3 runs 14 residues. J gave up 1 base and V 5 bases, and 4 bases lay outside the gene matches. CDR3 nucleotide sequence: TGTGCCAGCAGCACCCGACAGGGGAACACTGAAGCTTTCTTT. Encoded protein: CASSTRQGNTEAFF.

The chain has TRBV5-4 and TRBJ2-7, with 13 nucleotides matching TRBD2. In germline, CDR1 is SGHNT, CDR2 YYREEE (reference sequence). This CDR3 region has 14 residues. J was trimmed by 5 bases and V by 4 bases; bases with no gene match: 3. DNA for the CDR3: TGTGCCAGCAGCGGTGGACTAGCGGGGGACGAGCAGTACTTC. Its protein is CASSGGLAGDEQYF.

A few counts support this clone. The genes are TRBV4-1 and TRBJ1-5, with D possibly being TRBD1 (5 bases). V was cut by 4 bases and J by 5 bases, with 12 bases left in between. The CDR3 length is 14 residues. The germline gives CDR1 MGHRA, CDR2 YSYEKL. The CDR3 protein is CASSPIRGDQPQHF. The CDR3 DNA reads TGCGCCAGCAGCCCAATTAGGGGTGATCAGCCCCAGCATTTT.

The V call is TRBV5-4, the J call TRBJ2-5; a possible D gene is TRBD1 (6 bases). The CDR3 has 14 residues. Germline V gene lookup returns CDR1 SGHNT and CDR2 YYREEE (reference sequence). V was clipped by 3 bases and J by 3 bases, with 12 bases between them. CDR3 loop: CASSSRDTEETQYF. The CDR3 DNA follows: TGTGCCAGCAGCTCCCGGGACACTGAAGAGACCCAGTACTTC.

V is TRBV11-2 and J is TRBJ2-2; D remains unclear. CDR1 is SGHAT and CDR2 is FQNNGV in the germline V gene. V gave up 3 bases and J gave up 6 bases, with 5 bases separating them. This CDR3 comprises 12 residues. In DNA form, the CDR3 reads TGTGCCAGCAGCTTGAGTTCCGGGGAGCTGTTTTTT. It specifies CASSLSSGELFF. Based on the CDR3 plus reference TRBV11-2 and TRBJ2-2, the full variable domain is EAGVAQSPRYKIIEKRQSVAFWCNPISGHATLYWYQQILGQGPKLLIQFQNNGVVDDSQLPKDRFSAERLKGVDSTLKIQPAKLEDSAVYLCASSLSSGELFFGEGSRLTVL.

The chain carries TRBV6-4 and TRBJ2-7; D possibly corresponds to TRBD1 (5 bases). V gave up 6 bases and J gave up 2 bases, with 17 bases separating them. The germline V gene has CDR1 MRHNA and CDR2 SNTAGT. The CDR3 has 15 residues. DNA for the CDR3: TGTGCCAGCAGAGATATAATTAACAGGACCTACGAGCAGTACTTC. Translation gives CASRDIINRTYEQYF.

V and J are TRBV10-3 and TRBJ2-1; D is ambiguous. The length of the CDR3 is 13 residues. The germline CDR1 and CDR2 sequences are ENHRY and SYGVKD. V was cut by 2 bases and J by 9 bases, with 11 bases left in between. The CDR3 DNA follows: TGTGCCATCAGTGAGCCGTACGGGTTTGAGCAGTTCTTC. Protein sequence: CAISEPYGFEQFF.